This TCR beta chain was recovered during a study of T cells in Graves' hyperthyroidism and ophthalmopathy. The CDR3 loop spans 12 amino acids. Deletions cut 6 bases from V and 2 bases from J, with 5 bases between. Amplification yielded TCR beta CDR3 regions, with RNA transcripts as the source. A set of HTBI primers served as the primers for a first-round RT-PCR of the TCR CDR3. TCRdb re-derived calls from the multiplex PCR reads in MiXCR, one entry per CDR3 protein. The sample holds 490,000 or so distinct CDR3 sequences; about 22% are singletons and the top ten take roughly 49%. This clonotype was seen at least ten times.

The sample taken for sequencing was blood. This rearrangement joins TRBV12-3 or TRBV12-4 to TRBJ1-3, with D unresolved. The sequence derives from a woman in her 70s with Graves' ophthalmopathy. The CDR3 reads CASSHAGNTIYF. The CDR3 DNA follows: TGTGCCAGCAGCCATGCTGGAAACACCATATATTTT.